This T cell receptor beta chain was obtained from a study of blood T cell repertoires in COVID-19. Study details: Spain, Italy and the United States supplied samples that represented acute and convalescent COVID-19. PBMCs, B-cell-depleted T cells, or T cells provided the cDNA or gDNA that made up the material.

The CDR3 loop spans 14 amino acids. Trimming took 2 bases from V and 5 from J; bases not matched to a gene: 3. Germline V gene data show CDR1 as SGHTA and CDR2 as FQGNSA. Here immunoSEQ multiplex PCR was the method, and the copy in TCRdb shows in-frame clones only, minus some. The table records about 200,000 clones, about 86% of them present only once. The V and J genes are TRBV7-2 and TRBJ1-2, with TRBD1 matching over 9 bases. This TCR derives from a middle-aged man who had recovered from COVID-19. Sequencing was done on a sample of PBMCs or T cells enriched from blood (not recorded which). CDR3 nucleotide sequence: TGTGCCAGCAGCTTAAGTGGGACAGGGTATGGCTACACCTTC. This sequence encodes CASSLSGTGYGYTF. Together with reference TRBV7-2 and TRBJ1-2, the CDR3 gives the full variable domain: GAGVSQSPSNKVTEKGKDVELRCDPISGHTALYWYRQSLGQGLEFLIYFQGNSAPDKSGLPSDRFSAERTGGSVSTLTIQRTQQEDSAVYLCASSLSGTGYGYTFGSGTRLTVV.